Below, 27 T cell receptor beta chains from the same sample are listed, as sequenced in a study of shared clonotypes between healthy human individuals. Assay used: immunoSEQ multiplex PCR; TCRdb lists only in-frame clones, some missing. The table lists millions of clones, over 90% of them singletons. Material: naive CD4+ T cells from PBMCs. Noted subset: CD45RA+ positively selected. The receptors originated from a man between 18 and 35 years old in good health. Some clones in this sample may be carry-over from other donors' samples.

CDR3 region: CASSPRQTPSGANVLTF. In DNA, the CDR3 is TGTGCCAGCTCACCAAGGCAGACACCCTCTGGGGCCAACGTCCTGACTTTC. V usage is TRBV18 and J usage is TRBJ2-6; D gene ambiguous. With 2 bases removed from V and 0 bases from J, the gap between germline ends came to 11 bases. This CDR3 spans 17 amino acids. Germline V CDR1 and CDR2: KGHSH, LQKENI.

V and J are TRBV6-6 and TRBJ2-4; 8 bases map to TRBD2. CDR1 and CDR2 from the germline V gene are MNHNY and SVGAGI (reference sequence). The CDR3 is 16 residues long. V was pared by 5 bases and J by 3 bases, with 9 bases of the junction left unmatched. The CDR3: CASSPGGLLIKNIQYF. The CDR3 coding sequence is TGTGCCAGCAGTCCGGGGGGGTTGTTAATCAAAAACATTCAGTACTTC.

The chain uses TRBV18 and TRBJ1-1; D is perhaps TRBD1 (6 bases). The germline V gene has CDR1 KGHSH and CDR2 LQKENI. The CDR3 sequence is 15 residues long. The V end lost 1 base, the J end lost 3 bases, and 12 bases lay between the germline ends. The CDR3 protein is CASSPHSAGDTEAFF. CDR3 nucleotide sequence: TGTGCCAGCTCACCACACTCCGCAGGGGACACTGAAGCTTTCTTT.

Concerning this clone itself: Distinct nucleotide sequences in the sample also encode this CDR3. The chain employs TRBV7-6 and TRBJ1-1; D remains ambiguous. The CDR3 spans 14 residues. V dropped 0 bases and J dropped 1 base, with 6 bases sitting between them. The germline gives CDR1 SGHVS, CDR2 FNYEAQ. The CDR3 reads CASSLAGGNTEAFF. The CDR3 DNA sequence: TGTGCCAGCAGCTTAGCTGGAGGGAACACTGAAGCTTTCTTT.

The V and J genes are TRBV4-1 and TRBJ2-7, with 10 bases matching TRBD2. The J segment lost 2 bases and the V segment lost 1 base, leaving 5 bases of the junction unmatched. The V gene's germline CDR1 is MGHRA and CDR2 YSYEKL. The CDR3 has 16 residues. The CDR3 is CASSQAPGTSAYEQYF. CDR3 DNA sequence: TGCGCCAGCAGCCAAGCTCCCGGGACTAGCGCCTACGAGCAGTACTTC.

The gene calls are TRBV29-1 and TRBJ2-5; D possibly matches TRBD1 or TRBD2 (6 bases each). The germline V gene has CDR1 SQVTM and CDR2 ANQGSEA. This CDR3 contains 16 residues. V was cut by 5 bases and J by 2 bases, with 21 bases left in between. The CDR3 loop reads CSVRGLLYTGQETQYF. In DNA, the CDR3 is TGCAGCGTTAGGGGACTCCTGTATACAGGGCAAGAGACCCAGTACTTC.

The genes are TRBV27 and TRBJ1-1; 7 bases fit TRBD1. This CDR3 has 17 amino acids. V lost 2 bases, J lost 4 bases, and 13 bases stayed unmatched. The germline CDR1 and CDR2 sequences are MNHEY and SMNVEV (reference sequence). CDR3 region: CASSLGQDLRLGTEAFF. CDR3 nucleotides: TGTGCCAGCAGTTTAGGACAGGACTTAAGATTGGGCACTGAAGCTTTCTTT.

The rearrangement uses TRBV5-1 and TRBJ2-3; D might be TRBD1 or TRBD2, each matching 5 bases. Per germline, CDR1 SGHRS and CDR2 YFSETQ. This CDR3 region has 18 residues. The V end was cut by 2 bases, the J end by 0 bases, with 19 bases between. In DNA form, the CDR3 reads TGCGCCAGCAGCTTTACAGCTGGGGGTTTACCTAGCACAGATACGCAGTATTTT. It is translated as CASSFTAGGLPSTDTQYF. The variable domain in full, with the rest retrieved from reference TRBV5-1 and TRBJ2-3, is KAGVTQTPRYLIKTRGQQVTLSCSPISGHRSVSWYQQTPGQGLQFLFEYFSETQRNKGNFPGRFSGRQFSNSRSEMNVSTLELGDSALYLCASSFTAGGLPSTDTQYFGPGTRLTVL.

This sequence joins TRBV7-6 and TRBJ2-4; D unclear. Per germline, CDR1 SGHVS and CDR2 FNYEAQ. This CDR3 is built from 13 residues. V lost 0 bases and J lost 4, with 4 bases in between. The CDR3 reads CASSLAKKNIQYF. CDR3 DNA sequence: TGTGCCAGCAGCTTAGCAAAGAAAAACATTCAGTACTTC.

The chain uses TRBV27 and TRBJ1-5; D is unresolved. This CDR3 region has 15 residues. Trimming cost V 3 bases and J 3 bases, with 12 bases left between them. Looked up from germline, CDR1 is MNHEY and CDR2 is SMNVEV (reference sequence). The CDR3 protein is CASSFRQVNNQPQHF. CDR3 DNA: TGTGCCAGCAGTTTCCGCCAGGTGAACAATCAGCCCCAGCATTTT.

J is TRBJ2-1 and V is TRBV5-1; 11 bases map to TRBD2. V was clipped by 1 base and J by 7 bases; unmatched bases: 13. There are 18 residues in the CDR3. In germline, CDR1 is SGHRS, CDR2 YFSETQ. CDR3 in DNA: TGCGCCAGCAGCTTGACCTCCCTGACTAGCGGGAATAAAAATGAGCAGTTCTTC. It yields the protein CASSLTSLTSGNKNEQFF.

The chain couples TRBV6-5 to TRBJ1-4; perhaps TRBD1 as D (5 bases). Trimming removed 2 bases from V and 8 bases from J, with 18 bases in between. The germline V gene has CDR1 MNHEY and CDR2 SVGAGI. CDR3 length: 16 residues. The CDR3 reads CASSYRGGRAGEKLFF. As DNA, the CDR3 is TGTGCCAGCAGTTACCGTGGGGGGAGGGCAGGAGAAAAACTGTTTTTT.

This clone came up a few times. V usage is TRBV7-3 and J usage is TRBJ2-3; tentative D call: TRBD1 (5 bases). The germline V gene has CDR1 SGHTA and CDR2 FQGTGA. Trimming took off 5 bases at V and 3 bases at J, with 12 bases between the two ends. The CDR3 runs 14 residues. The DNA of the CDR3 is TGTGCCAGCAGCGGCCCGGACAAAACAGATACGCAGTATTTT. Translated: CASSGPDKTDTQYF. The complete variable domain, with remaining parts taken from reference TRBV7-3 and TRBJ2-3, reads GAGVSQTPSNKVTEKGKYVELRCDPISGHTALYWYRQSLGQGPEFLIYFQGTGAADDSGLPNDRFFAVRPEGSVSTLKIQRTERGDSAVYLCASSGPDKTDTQYFGPGTRLTVL.

V and J are TRBV6-1 and TRBJ1-1; D may be TRBD1 (6 bases). CDR3 size: 14 residues. CDR1 is MNHNS and CDR2 is SASEGT in the germline V gene. Trimming pared 7 bases from V and 2 bases from J, leaving 14 bases between. CDR3 DNA sequence: TGTGCCAGCAAGGAAATACAGGGCAACACTGAAGCTTTCTTT. Translated: CASKEIQGNTEAFF.

The rearrangement links TRBV5-1 to TRBJ2-1; D gene unclear. This CDR3 spans 17 amino acids. V lost 3 bases, J lost 8 bases, and 24 bases lay in between. Germline loops: CDR1 SGHRS, CDR2 YFSETQ. Written as DNA, the CDR3 is TGCGCCAGCAGCTACCCACAGCCGTCGAGTCAACCGGATGAGCAGTTCTTC. Its protein product is CASSYPQPSSQPDEQFF.

The table lists this clone with a count of one. The chain employs TRBV2 and TRBJ2-2, with D possibly called TRBD1 or TRBD2 (5 bases each). The CDR3 totals 16 residues. Germline lookup yields CDR1 SNHLY and CDR2 FYNNEI. V dropped 6 bases and J dropped 7 bases, with 21 bases sitting between them. CDR3 residues: CASSDTGTHSVGELFF. The CDR3 DNA sequence: TGTGCCAGCAGCGACACCGGGACCCATTCCGTCGGGGAGCTGTTTTTT.

The V gene is TRBV5-1, the J gene TRBJ2-7; TRBD1 aligns across 9 bases. The germline V gene has CDR1 SGHRS and CDR2 YFSETQ. The length of the CDR3 is 14 residues. V shed 0 bases and J 6 bases; nucleotides not matched to a gene: 4. The CDR3 DNA is TGCGCCAGCAGCTTGGTACAGGGGGCAAGCGAGCAGTACTTC. It specifies CASSLVQGASEQYF.

The gene calls are TRBV29-1 and TRBJ2-7; 9 bases match TRBD1. The CDR3 has 12 amino acids. Per the germline V gene, CDR1 is SQVTM and CDR2 is ANQGSEA. The V segment lost 7 bases and the J segment 5 bases; nucleotides outside the gene matches: 6. The DNA for the CDR3 is TGCAGCGGGGGGACAGGGTCGGACGAGCAGTACTTC. Protein product: CSGGTGSDEQYF.

The gene calls are TRBV7-9 and TRBJ2-7; possible D gene TRBD1, 5 bases. CDR3 length: 15 residues. V was clipped by 3 bases and J by 3 bases, with 15 bases between them. Germline V gene sequence: CDR1 SEHNR, CDR2 FQNEAQ (reference sequence). The CDR3: CASSFSSDRNYEQYF. CDR3 DNA sequence: TGTGCCAGCAGCTTCTCTTCCGACAGAAACTACGAGCAGTACTTC.

The genes are TRBV19 and TRBJ1-2; D possibly corresponds to TRBD1 (5 bases). Germline V gives CDR1 LNHDA, CDR2 SQIVND (reference sequence). V lost 10 bases and J 8 bases, leaving 14 bases between the germline ends. The CDR3 runs to 11 residues. Here the CDR3 DNA reads TGTGCCATCTGGGGGGGGTACGGCTACACCTTC. Protein product: CAIWGGYGYTF.

This chain links TRBV9 with TRBJ1-5; D is possibly TRBD1 (6 bases). V was cut by 4 bases and J by 6 bases, with 14 bases left in between. CDR1 is SGDLS and CDR2 is YYNGEE in the germline V gene. The CDR3 extends over 14 amino acids. CDR3 region: CASSPTGISQPQHF. CDR3 DNA sequence: TGTGCCAGCAGCCCTACAGGGATCAGTCAGCCCCAGCATTTT. The full variable domain, with the rest looked up from reference TRBV9 and TRBJ1-5, is DSGVTQTPKHLITATGQRVTLRCSPRSGDLSVYWYQQSLDQGLQFLIQYYNGEERAKGNILERFSAQQFPDLHSELNLSSLELGDSALYFCASSPTGISQPQHFGDGTRLSIL.

This clone appeared a few times. This rearrangement joins TRBV30 to TRBJ1-3; the D gene is possibly TRBD1 (5 bases). In germline, CDR1 is GTSNPN, CDR2 SVGIG (reference sequence). CDR3 length: 12 amino acids. The CDR3 protein is CAGRSSGNTIYF. For the CDR3, the DNA is TGTGCGGGGCGAAGCTCTGGAAACACCATATATTTT.

This clone has only one observation. The chain employs TRBV5-6 and TRBJ2-3; possibly TRBD1 for D (6 bases). The germline gives CDR1 SGHDT, CDR2 YYEEEE. The CDR3 sequence is 14 residues long. Trimming left V 1 base short and J 4 bases short, with 10 bases between. CDR3 sequence reads: CASSLTGISDTQYF. CDR3 nucleotide sequence: TGTGCCAGCAGCTTGACAGGGATCTCAGATACGCAGTATTTT.

The rearrangement links TRBV5-1 to TRBJ2-1, with TRBD2 identical over 10 bases. CDR1 is SGHRS, CDR2 YFSETQ, per germline. The CDR3 loop spans 19 amino acids. J gave up 4 bases and V 1 base, and 14 bases lay outside the gene matches. The CDR3 is CASSLLSGRAQRVYNEQFF. As DNA, the CDR3 is TGCGCCAGCAGCTTGCTCAGCGGGAGGGCCCAAAGGGTGTACAATGAGCAGTTCTTC. The complete variable domain, with remaining parts taken from reference TRBV5-1 and TRBJ2-1, reads KAGVTQTPRYLIKTRGQQVTLSCSPISGHRSVSWYQQTPGQGLQFLFEYFSETQRNKGNFPGRFSGRQFSNSRSEMNVSTLELGDSALYLCASSLLSGRAQRVYNEQFFGPGTRLTVL.

Notes on this clone: Germline and junction disagree at one end, which may indicate a read error. V gene TRBV5-1 combines with J gene TRBJ2-2; D is possibly TRBD1 or TRBD2 (5 bases each). The CDR3 is made up of 14 amino acids. Germline CDR1 is SGHRS and CDR2 is YFSETQ. In DNA form, the CDR3 reads TGCGCCAGCAGCTTGGCAGGGACCACCGGGGAGCTGCTTTTT. Protein sequence: CASSLAGTTGELLF.

The V and J genes are TRBV4-3 and TRBJ2-7; possible D gene TRBD1, 5 bases. Germline CDR1 LGHNA, CDR2 YSLEER. The CDR3 runs 13 residues. With 4 bases removed from V and 2 bases from J, the gap between germline ends came to 9 bases. The CDR3 protein is CASSRGRAYEQYF. DNA of the CDR3: TGCGCCAGCAGCCGGGGCAGGGCCTACGAGCAGTACTTC.

In DNA form, the CDR3 reads TGTGCCAGCAGCCGACAGGGGGAGGGCTACACCTTC. It specifies CASSRQGEGYTF. The gene calls are TRBV27 and TRBJ1-2, with 9 nucleotides matching TRBD1. CDR1 MNHEY and CDR2 SMNVEV come from the germline V gene (reference sequence). This CDR3 spans 12 amino acids. V trimming: 6 bases; J trimming: 8 bases; junction bases outside the gene matches: 4.